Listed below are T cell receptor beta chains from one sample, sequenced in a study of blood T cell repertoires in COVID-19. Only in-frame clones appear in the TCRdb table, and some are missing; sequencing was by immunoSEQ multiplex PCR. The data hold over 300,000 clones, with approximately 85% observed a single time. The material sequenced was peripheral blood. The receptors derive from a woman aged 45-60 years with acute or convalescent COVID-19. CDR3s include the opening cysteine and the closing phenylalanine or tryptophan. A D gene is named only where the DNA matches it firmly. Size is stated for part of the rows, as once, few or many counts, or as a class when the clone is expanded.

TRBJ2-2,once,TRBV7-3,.,CASSLNSGGELFF,TGTGCCAGCAGCTTAAATTCGGGCGGGGAGCTGTTTTTT
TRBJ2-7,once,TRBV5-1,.,CASSLDSPYEQYF,TGCGCCAGCAGCTTGGATAGCCCCTACGAGCAGTACTTC
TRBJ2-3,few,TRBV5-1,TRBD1,CASRQGASTDTQYF,TGCGCCAGCAGACAGGGGGCTAGCACAGATACGCAGTATTTT
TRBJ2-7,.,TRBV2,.,CASRPDISSYEQYF,TGTGCCAGCAGACCCGACATCAGCTCCTACGAGCAGTACTTC
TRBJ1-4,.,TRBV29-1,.,CSARGAEKLFF,TGCAGCGCGCGGGGGGCTGAAAAACTGTTTTTT
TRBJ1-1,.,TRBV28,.,CASRRKGRFEAFF,TGTGCCAGCAGGAGAAAGGGGCGGTTCGAAGCTTTCTTT
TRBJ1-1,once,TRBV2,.,CASSDGRFAQGRSFF,TGTGCCAGCAGTGATGGGCGGTTCGCACAGGGTCGATCTTTCTTT
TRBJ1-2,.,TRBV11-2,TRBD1,CASSPRTGGGYGYTF,TGTGCCAGCAGCCCGCGGACAGGGGGCGGCTATGGCTACACCTTC
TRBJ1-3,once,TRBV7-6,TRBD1,CASSPSTGTLLNTIYF,TGTGCCAGCAGCCCATCGACAGGGACTCTTCTAAACACCATATATTTT
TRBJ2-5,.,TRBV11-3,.,CASSSTQETQYF,TGTGCCAGCAGCTCCACTCAAGAGACCCAGTACTTC
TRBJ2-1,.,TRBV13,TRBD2,CASSLLAGVGIDEQFF,TGTGCCAGCAGCTTGCTAGCGGGAGTAGGTATCGATGAGCAGTTCTTC
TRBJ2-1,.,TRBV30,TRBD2,CAWSVRLAGVNEQFF,TGTGCCTGGAGTGTACGACTAGCGGGGGTTAATGAGCAGTTCTTC
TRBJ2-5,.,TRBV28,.,CASSRSLGGSAETQYF,TGTGCCAGCAGCCGCAGCCTTGGTGGGAGTGCCGAGACCCAGTACTTC
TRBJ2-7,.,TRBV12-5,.,CASGFPSSVGDPYEQYF,TGTGCTAGTGGTTTCCCCTCTAGCGTGGGAGACCCCTACGAGCAGTACTTC
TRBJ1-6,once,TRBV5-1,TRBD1,CASSMTGRDNSPLHF,TGCGCCAGCAGTATGACAGGGCGAGATAATTCACCCCTCCACTTT
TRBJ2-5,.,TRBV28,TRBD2,CASSLYAGGIKETQYF,TGTGCCAGCAGTTTATACGCGGGAGGGATCAAAGAGACCCAGTACTTC
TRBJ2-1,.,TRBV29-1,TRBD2,CSVVGGRVYNEQFF,TGCAGCGTTGTGGGCGGGAGGGTCTACAATGAGCAGTTCTTC
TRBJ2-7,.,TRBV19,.,CASSIGTASYEQYF,TGTGCCAGTAGTATAGGGACAGCCTCCTACGAGCAGTACTTC
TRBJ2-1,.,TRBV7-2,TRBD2,CASSPVGGRVNEQFF,TGTGCCAGCAGCCCCGTTGGCGGGAGGGTTAATGAGCAGTTCTTC
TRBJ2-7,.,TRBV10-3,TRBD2,CAISELAGVSYEQYF,TGTGCCATCAGTGAGTTAGCGGGAGTCTCCTACGAGCAGTACTTC
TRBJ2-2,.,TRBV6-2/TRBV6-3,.,CASSYLGGTNTGELFF,TGTGCCAGCAGTTACCTAGGCGGAACGAACACCGGGGAGCTGTTTTTT
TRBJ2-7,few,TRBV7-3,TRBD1,CASSLAPGTAYEQYF,TGTGCCAGCAGCTTAGCCCCCGGGACAGCGTACGAGCAGTACTTC
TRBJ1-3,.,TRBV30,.,CAWNPGQFSGNTIYF,TGTGCCTGGAACCCCGGACAGTTCTCTGGAAACACCATATATTTT
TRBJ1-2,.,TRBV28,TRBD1,CASSLWTGRRGGYTF,TGTGCCAGCAGTTTATGGACAGGGCGACGGGGTGGCTACACCTTC
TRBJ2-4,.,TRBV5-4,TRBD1,CASSLQAVRGNIQYF,TGTGCCAGCAGCTTGCAGGCTGTCAGGGGGAACATTCAGTACTTC
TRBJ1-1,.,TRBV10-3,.,CAIKGWAGKGTEAFF,TGTGCCATCAAGGGGTGGGCAGGGAAGGGCACTGAAGCTTTCTTT
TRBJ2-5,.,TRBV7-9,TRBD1,CASSSRGQVGETQYF,TGTGCCAGCAGCTCCCGTGGACAGGTTGGAGAGACCCAGTACTTC
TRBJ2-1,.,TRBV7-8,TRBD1,CASSLSPHSGTGGNEQFF,TGTGCCAGCAGTTTAAGCCCGCATTCCGGGACAGGGGGCAATGAGCAGTTCTTC
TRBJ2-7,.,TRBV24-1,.,CATSGAVGEGEQYF,TGTGCCACCAGTGGGGCCGTGGGAGAGGGCGAGCAGTACTTC
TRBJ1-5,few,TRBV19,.,CASTRGAQPQHF,TGTGCCAGTACCAGGGGTGCTCAGCCCCAGCATTTT
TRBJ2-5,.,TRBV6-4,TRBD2,CASSDSLRERGETQYF,TGTGCCAGCAGTGACTCGCTTCGGGAGCGGGGAGAGACCCAGTACTTC
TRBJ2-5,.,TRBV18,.,CASSPLRGQETQYF,TGTGCCAGCTCACCGCTTCGGGGGCAAGAGACCCAGTACTTC
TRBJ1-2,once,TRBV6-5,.,CASSLDAEGYGYTF,TGTGCCAGCAGTTTGGACGCGGAGGGCTATGGCTACACCTTC
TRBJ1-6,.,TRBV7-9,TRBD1,CASSSAGTGLSPLHF,TGTGCCAGCAGCTCAGCCGGGACAGGGTTGTCACCCCTCCACTTT
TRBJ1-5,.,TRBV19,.,CASLISGYSNQPQHF,TGTGCCAGTCTTATATCGGGGTATAGCAATCAGCCCCAGCATTTT
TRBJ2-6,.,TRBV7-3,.,CASSPASDSRGANVLTF,TGTGCCAGCAGCCCAGCCTCAGACTCCCGTGGGGCCAACGTCCTGACTTTC
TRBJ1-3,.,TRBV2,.,CASSGRDITSGNTIYF,TGTGCCAGCAGTGGCCGGGACATTACCTCTGGAAACACCATATATTTT
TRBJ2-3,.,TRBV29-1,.,CSVAGRMDTQYF,TGCAGCGTTGCGGGTAGGATGGATACGCAGTATTTT
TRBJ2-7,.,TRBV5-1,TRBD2,CASSLAAGGPSSYEQYF,TGCGCCAGCAGCTTGGCAGCGGGAGGGCCGTCTTCCTACGAGCAGTACTTC
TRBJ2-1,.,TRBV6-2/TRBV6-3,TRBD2,CASSSAGTSGRGSYNEQFF,TGTGCCAGCAGTAGCGCGGGGACTAGCGGGAGGGGGTCCTACAATGAGCAGTTCTTC
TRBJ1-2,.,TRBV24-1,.,CATSDPETDNYGYTF,TGTGCCACCAGTGACCCTGAGACTGATAACTATGGCTACACCTTC
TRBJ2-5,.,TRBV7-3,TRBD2,CASSLGLAGSETQYF,TGTGCCAGCAGCTTGGGACTAGCGGGATCAGAGACCCAGTACTTC
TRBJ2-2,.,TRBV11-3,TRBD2,CASSPGGTSVTGELFF,TGTGCCAGCAGCCCCGGGGGGACTAGCGTCACCGGGGAGCTGTTTTTT
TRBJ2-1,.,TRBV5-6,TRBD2,CASSPGLAREQFF,TGTGCCAGCAGCCCGGGACTAGCCCGTGAGCAGTTCTTC
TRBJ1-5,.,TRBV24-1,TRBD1,CAASGGGGDNQPQHF,TGTGCCGCCTCAGGGGGCGGAGGAGACAATCAGCCCCAGCATTTT
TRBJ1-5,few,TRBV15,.,CATSRRTGGDQPQHF,TGTGCCACCAGCAGAAGGACTGGAGGAGATCAGCCCCAGCATTTT
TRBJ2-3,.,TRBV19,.,CATSSGVDTQYF,TGTGCCACCTCGTCTGGAGTAGATACGCAGTATTTT
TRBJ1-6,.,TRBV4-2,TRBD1,CASSLGQDYNSPLHF,TGTGCCAGCAGCCTCGGACAGGACTATAATTCACCCCTCCACTTT
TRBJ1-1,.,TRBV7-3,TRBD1,CASSFSTGVTEAFF,TGTGCCAGCAGCTTCTCGACAGGGGTGACTGAAGCTTTCTTT
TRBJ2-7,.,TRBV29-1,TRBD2,CSAMTSGGYEQYF,TGCAGCGCAATGACTAGCGGGGGCTACGAGCAGTACTTC
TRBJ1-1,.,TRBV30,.,CAWSVWGGKNTEAFF,TGTGCCTGGAGTGTTTGGGGGGGGAAGAACACTGAAGCTTTCTTT
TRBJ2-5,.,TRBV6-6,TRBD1,CASSQGTGPQETQYF,TGTGCCAGCAGTCAGGGGACAGGACCCCAAGAGACCCAGTACTTC
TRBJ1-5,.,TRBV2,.,CASSAGRLSNQPQHF,TGTGCCAGCAGTGCCGGCAGGCTTAGCAATCAGCCCCAGCATTTT
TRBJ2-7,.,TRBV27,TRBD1,CASSFWDRASYEQYF,TGTGCCAGCAGTTTTTGGGACAGGGCTTCCTACGAGCAGTACTTC
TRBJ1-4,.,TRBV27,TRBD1,CASRKGQAELFF,TGTGCCAGCAGGAAGGGACAGGCGGAACTGTTTTTT
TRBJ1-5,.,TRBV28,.,CASISGPSNQPQHF,TGTGCCAGCATATCAGGGCCTAGCAATCAGCCCCAGCATTTT
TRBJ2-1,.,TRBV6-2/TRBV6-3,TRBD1,CASSYSPAGGASNEQFF,TGTGCCAGCAGTTACTCACCGGCAGGGGGCGCCTCGAATGAGCAGTTCTTC
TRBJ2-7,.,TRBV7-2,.,CASSKSSGVGYEQYF,TGTGCCAGCAGCAAATCGAGCGGAGTGGGCTACGAGCAGTACTTC
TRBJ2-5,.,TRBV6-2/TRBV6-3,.,CASSYDTGQETQYF,TGTGCCAGCAGTTACGATACGGGGCAAGAGACCCAGTACTTC